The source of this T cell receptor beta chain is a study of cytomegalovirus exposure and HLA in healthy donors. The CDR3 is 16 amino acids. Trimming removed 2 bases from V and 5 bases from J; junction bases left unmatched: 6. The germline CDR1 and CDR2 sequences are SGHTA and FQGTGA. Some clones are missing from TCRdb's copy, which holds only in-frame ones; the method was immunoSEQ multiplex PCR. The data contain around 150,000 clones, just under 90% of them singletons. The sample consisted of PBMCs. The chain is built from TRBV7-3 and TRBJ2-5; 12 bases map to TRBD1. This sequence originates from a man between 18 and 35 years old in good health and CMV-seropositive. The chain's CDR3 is CASSLAGQGAQETQYF. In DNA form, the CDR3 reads TGTGCCAGCAGCTTAGCGGGACAGGGGGCGCAGGAGACCCAGTACTTC.